This T cell receptor (beta chain) is from a study of blood T cells in healthy people across ages. A J-beta primer mix and a sample-barcoded 5' primer were used in a second PCR of about 7 to 12 cycles. TCRdb ran MiXCR on the 5' RACE reads and lists one entry per CDR3 protein. The repertoire holds some 1.6 million distinct CDR3 sequences, with 30% to 40% as singletons. The study's findings and limits: TCR beta diversity was tightly associated with the proportion of naive T cells.

About this clonotype itself: As yet, its antigen is unknown.

This receptor was identified in a woman under 40 in good health. Input material: blood.

The CDR3 spells CASSDDGTRNYNEQFF. CDR3 nucleotides: TGCGCCAGCAGCGACGATGGGACTAGGAATTACAATGAGCAGTTCTTC. The rearrangement joins TRBV5-1 to TRBJ2-1; TRBD2 matches at 8 bases. The CDR3 has 16 residues. The junction had 10 bases not matched to a gene; V was cut back by 4 bases and J by 4 bases. Per germline, CDR1 SGHRS and CDR2 YFSETQ.